Here is one T cell receptor (beta chain) with its context. The antigen remains unidentified. The CDR3 loop spans 14 amino acids. Germline V gene data show CDR1 as SGHRS and CDR2 as YFSETQ. Between the trimmed V and J ends, which lost 1 base and 5 bases, there was a span of 13 bases. The data originate from a study of cytomegalovirus exposure and HLA in healthy donors. Study-wide results and caveats: An analysis done earlier found most TCR beta V segments productive about 87% or about 30% of the time.

It was with 60 Vbeta and 13 Jbeta primers that the PCR ran. The data were produced by immunoSEQ multiplex PCR, yet TCRdb's version contains in-frame clones alone and is incomplete. This sample has approximately 120,000 clones, with 70% to 80% found just once. The chain links TRBV5-1 to TRBJ2-7; possibly TRBD2 for D (6 bases). The sequencing sample was made of PBMCs. The clonotype originates from a woman between 40 and 50 years old in good health and CMV-seropositive. CDR3 DNA: TGCGCCAGCAGCTTGTTCCGGGGGTCCCACGAGCAGTACTTC. Translation: CASSLFRGSHEQYF.